This T cell receptor (beta chain) was profiled in a study of T cells after yellow fever vaccination. With regard to this clonotype: The antigen is not known.

Looked up from germline, CDR1 is SGHTA and CDR2 is FQGNSA. CDR3 length equals 15 residues. V shed 2 bases, J shed 3 bases, and the junction held 5 bases outside the gene matches. For TCR, cDNA came from 5'RACE template switching, which added a universal primer site and UMIs. In TCRdb, the 5' RACE reads were re-called with MiXCR into one record per CDR3 protein. The table records some 550,000 distinct CDR3 sequences, approximately 21% of them present only once. Broader study findings: Most primary-vaccination clones reappeared after the booster (around 95% CD4, about 88% CD8). Bulk-population clonotypes that are abundant could appear as contaminants in FACS-sorted repertoires.

The sample here was PBMCs, taken 15 days after the yellow fever booster vaccination. This sequence originates from a man aged 30-40 years who received the YFV17D yellow fever vaccine. The chain has TRBV7-2 and TRBJ2-7, with 9 bases identical to TRBD1. The CDR3 protein is CASSLHTGGGYEQYF. The CDR3 nucleotides read TGTGCCAGCAGCTTACATACAGGGGGCGGCTACGAGCAGTACTTC.